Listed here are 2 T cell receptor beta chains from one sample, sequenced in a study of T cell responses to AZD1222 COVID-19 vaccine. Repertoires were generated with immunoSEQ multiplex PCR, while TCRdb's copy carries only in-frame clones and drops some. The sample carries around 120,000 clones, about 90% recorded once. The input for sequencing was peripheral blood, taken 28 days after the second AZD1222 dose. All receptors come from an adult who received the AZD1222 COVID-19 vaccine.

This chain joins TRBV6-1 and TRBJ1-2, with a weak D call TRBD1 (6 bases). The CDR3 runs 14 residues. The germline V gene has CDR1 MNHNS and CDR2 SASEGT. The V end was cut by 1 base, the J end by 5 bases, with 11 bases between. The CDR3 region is CASSEGDTAYGYTF. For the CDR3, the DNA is TGTGCCAGCAGTGAAGGGGACACAGCATATGGCTACACCTTC.

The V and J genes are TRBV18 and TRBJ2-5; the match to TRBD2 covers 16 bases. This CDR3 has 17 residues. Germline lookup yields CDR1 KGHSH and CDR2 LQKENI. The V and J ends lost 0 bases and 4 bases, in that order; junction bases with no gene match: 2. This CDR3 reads CASSPPGTSGRAETQYF. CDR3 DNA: TGTGCCAGCTCACCACCCGGGACTAGCGGGAGGGCAGAGACCCAGTACTTC.